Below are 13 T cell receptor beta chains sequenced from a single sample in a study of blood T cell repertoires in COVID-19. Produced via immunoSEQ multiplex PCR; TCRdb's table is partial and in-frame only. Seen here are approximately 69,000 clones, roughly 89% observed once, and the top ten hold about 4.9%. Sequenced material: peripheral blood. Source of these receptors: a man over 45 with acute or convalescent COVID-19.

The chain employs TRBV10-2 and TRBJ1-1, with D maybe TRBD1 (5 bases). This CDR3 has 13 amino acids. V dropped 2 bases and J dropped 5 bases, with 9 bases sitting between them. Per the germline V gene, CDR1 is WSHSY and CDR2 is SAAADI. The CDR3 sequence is CASSETGGTEAFF. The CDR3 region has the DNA TGCGCCAGCAGTGAGACGGGGGGGACTGAAGCTTTCTTT.

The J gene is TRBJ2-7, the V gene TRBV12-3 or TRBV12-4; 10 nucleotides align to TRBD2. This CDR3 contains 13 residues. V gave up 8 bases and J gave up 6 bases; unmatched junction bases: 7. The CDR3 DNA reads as TGTGCCAGCTCTAGCGGGAGTGCCCTCGAGCAGTACTTC. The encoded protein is CASSSGSALEQYF.

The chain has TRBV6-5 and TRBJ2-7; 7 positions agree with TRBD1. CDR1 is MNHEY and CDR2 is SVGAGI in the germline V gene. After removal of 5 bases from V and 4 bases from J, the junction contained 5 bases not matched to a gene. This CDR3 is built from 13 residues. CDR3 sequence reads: CASSTTGVYEQYF. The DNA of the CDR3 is TGTGCCAGCAGTACTACAGGGGTGTACGAGCAGTACTTC.

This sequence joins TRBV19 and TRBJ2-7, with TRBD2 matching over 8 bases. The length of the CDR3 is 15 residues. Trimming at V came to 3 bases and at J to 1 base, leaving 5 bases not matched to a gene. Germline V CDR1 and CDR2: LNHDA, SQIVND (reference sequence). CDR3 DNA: TGTGCCAGTAGTATGACAGCGGGAGCATCCTACGAGCAGTACTTC. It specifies CASSMTAGASYEQYF.

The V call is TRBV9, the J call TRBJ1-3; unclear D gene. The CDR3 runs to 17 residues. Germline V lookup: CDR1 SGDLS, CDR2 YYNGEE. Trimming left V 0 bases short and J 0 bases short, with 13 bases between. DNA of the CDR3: TGTGCCAGCAGCGTAGAGGTCGGCAGGTCCTCTGGAAACACCATATATTTT. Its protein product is CASSVEVGRSSGNTIYF.

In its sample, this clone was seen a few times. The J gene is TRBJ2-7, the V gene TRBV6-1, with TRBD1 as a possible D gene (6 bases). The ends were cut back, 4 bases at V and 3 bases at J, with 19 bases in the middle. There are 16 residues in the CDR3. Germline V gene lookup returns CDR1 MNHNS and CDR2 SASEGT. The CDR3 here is CASSGWGRGTYYEQYF. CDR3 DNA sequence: TGTGCCAGCAGTGGATGGGGCAGGGGAACCTACTACGAGCAGTACTTC.

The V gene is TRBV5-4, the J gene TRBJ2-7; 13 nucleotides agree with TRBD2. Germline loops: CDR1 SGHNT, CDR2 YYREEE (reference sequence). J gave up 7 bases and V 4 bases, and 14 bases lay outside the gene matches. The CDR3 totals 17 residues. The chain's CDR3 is CASSPDLGTSGIWEQYF. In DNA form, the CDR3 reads TGTGCCAGCAGCCCCGACTTAGGGACTAGCGGGATATGGGAGCAGTACTTC.

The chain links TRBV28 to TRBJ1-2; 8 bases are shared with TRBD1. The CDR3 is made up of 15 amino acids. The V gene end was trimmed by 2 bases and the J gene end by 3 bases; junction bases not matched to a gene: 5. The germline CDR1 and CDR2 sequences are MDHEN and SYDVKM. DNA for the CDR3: TGTGCCAGCAGTTTAGGACAGGGCATCGACTATGGCTACACCTTC. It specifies CASSLGQGIDYGYTF.

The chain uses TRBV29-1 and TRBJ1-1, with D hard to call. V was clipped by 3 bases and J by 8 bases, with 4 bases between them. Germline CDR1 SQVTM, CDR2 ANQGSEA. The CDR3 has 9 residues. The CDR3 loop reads CSVDREAFF. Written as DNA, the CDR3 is TGCAGCGTTGACAGGGAAGCTTTCTTT.

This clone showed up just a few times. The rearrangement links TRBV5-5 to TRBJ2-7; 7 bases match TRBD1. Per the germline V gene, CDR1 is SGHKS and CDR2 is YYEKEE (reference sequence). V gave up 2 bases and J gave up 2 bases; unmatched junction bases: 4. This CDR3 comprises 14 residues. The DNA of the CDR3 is TGTGCCAGCAGCTTCGGACAGGAGACCTACGAGCAGTACTTC. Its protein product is CASSFGQETYEQYF.

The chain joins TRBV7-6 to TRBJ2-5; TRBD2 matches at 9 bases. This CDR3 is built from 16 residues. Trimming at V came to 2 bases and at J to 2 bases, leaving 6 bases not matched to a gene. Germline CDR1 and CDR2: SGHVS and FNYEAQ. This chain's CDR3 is CASSLRASGIQETQYF. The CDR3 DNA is TGTGCCAGCAGCTTAAGGGCTAGCGGGATTCAAGAGACCCAGTACTTC.

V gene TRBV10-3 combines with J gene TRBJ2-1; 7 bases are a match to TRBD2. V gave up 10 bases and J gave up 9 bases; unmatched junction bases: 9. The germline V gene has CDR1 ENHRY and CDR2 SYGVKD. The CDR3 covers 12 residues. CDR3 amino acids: CATADWEGEQFF. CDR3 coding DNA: TGTGCCACCGCGGACTGGGAGGGTGAGCAGTTCTTC.

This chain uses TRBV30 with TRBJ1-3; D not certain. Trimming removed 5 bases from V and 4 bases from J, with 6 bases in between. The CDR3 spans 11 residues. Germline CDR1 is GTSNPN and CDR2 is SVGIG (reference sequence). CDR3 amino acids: CAWGLGNTIYF. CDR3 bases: TGTGCCTGGGGCCTGGGAAACACCATATATTTT. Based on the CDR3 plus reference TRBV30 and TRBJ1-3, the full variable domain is SQTIHQWPATLVQPVGSPLSLECTVEGTSNPNLYWYRQAAGRGLQLLFYSVGIGQISSEVPQNLSASRPQDRQFILSSKKLLLSDSGFYLCAWGLGNTIYFGEGSWLTVV.